The 25 T cell receptor beta chains reported below all come from one sample, sequenced in a study of beta chain features in type 1 diabetes. Expressed TCRB transcripts were sequenced after all isolated RNA was converted to cDNA. TCRdb keeps only in-frame clones here, not all; method: immunoSEQ multiplex PCR. Among 250,000 to 350,000 clones listed, 14% were seen once. The sample consisted of central memory CD4+ T cells from blood. Receptor source: a man aged 25-40 years in good health.

The chain recombines TRBV10-1 with TRBJ1-3; TRBD1 is a possible D gene (5 bases). V was cut by 1 base and J by 0 bases, with 10 bases left in between. Germline CDR1 is WNHNN and CDR2 is SYGVQD (reference sequence). The CDR3 runs 16 residues. As DNA, the CDR3 is TGCGCCAGCAGTGAGTGTTCAGGGACCTCTGGAAACACCATATATTTT. Amino acids: CASSECSGTSGNTIYF.

V gene TRBV2 combines with J gene TRBJ2-5; 7 positions agree with TRBD1. The ends lost 6 bases at V and 1 base at J; junction bases unmatched: 5. Germline V CDR1 and CDR2: SNHLY, FYNNEI. The length of the CDR3 is 14 residues. DNA for the CDR3: TGTGCCAGCAGCCGAGACAGGGCCCAAGAGACCCAGTACTTC. Translation gives CASSRDRAQETQYF.

A few counts support this clone. V is TRBV11-2 and J is TRBJ1-4, with TRBD1 as a possible D gene (5 bases). Trimming took 0 bases from V and 7 from J, leaving 18 bases between them. Germline loops: CDR1 SGHAT, CDR2 FQNNGV. The CDR3 covers 17 residues. In DNA, the CDR3 is TGTGCCAGCAGCTTAGATTTCACCAGGGAGCGGGTTGAAAAACTGTTTTTT. Protein product: CASSLDFTRERVEKLFF.

The V gene is TRBV6-6, the J gene TRBJ2-2; 7 nucleotides match TRBD1. V shed 5 bases, J shed 4 bases, and the junction held 10 bases outside the gene matches. The germline gives CDR1 MNHNY, CDR2 SVGAGI (reference sequence). The length of the CDR3 is 16 residues. This chain's CDR3 is CASSIPSTGATGELFF. CDR3 nucleotides: TGTGCCAGCAGTATTCCGAGTACAGGGGCCACCGGGGAGCTGTTTTTT.

This clone came up a few times. The rearrangement joins TRBV7-2 to TRBJ1-5, with D perhaps TRBD1 (5 bases). Germline V gives CDR1 SGHTA, CDR2 FQGNSA. V was trimmed by 1 base and J by 7 bases, leaving 17 bases between them. CDR3 length: 16 residues. The CDR3 bases are TGTGCCAGCAGCTTAGAGCCCCCGGTTGGGGGGCAGCCCCAGCATTTT. As protein: CASSLEPPVGGQPQHF.

CDR3 bases: TGTGCCAGCAGCTCGGGGCCTTTCTCCTACAATGAGCAGTTCTTC. Its protein is CASSSGPFSYNEQFF. J is TRBJ2-1 and V is TRBV7-2; D is perhaps TRBD1 or TRBD2 (5 bases each). V shed 4 bases and J shed 0 bases, with 10 bases lying between them. The CDR3 covers 15 residues. The germline V gene has CDR1 SGHTA and CDR2 FQGNSA. Full variable domain (outside the CDR3, taken from reference TRBV7-2 and TRBJ2-1): GAGVSQSPSNKVTEKGKDVELRCDPISGHTALYWYRQSLGQGLEFLIYFQGNSAPDKSGLPSDRFSAERTGGSVSTLTIQRTQQEDSAVYLCASSSGPFSYNEQFFGPGTRLTVL.

This clone was seen a few times. V usage is TRBV25-1 and J usage is TRBJ1-5; the D gene is possibly TRBD1 (5 bases). Germline lookup yields CDR1 MGHDK and CDR2 SYGVNS. Trimming pared 6 bases from V and 2 bases from J, leaving 11 bases between. This CDR3 is 14 amino acids long. For the CDR3, the DNA is TGTGCCAGCAGCGCTGTAGGGGGCAATCAGCCCCAGCATTTT. It yields the protein CASSAVGGNQPQHF.

The genes are TRBV7-2 and TRBJ1-6, with D possibly being TRBD1 (6 bases). The CDR3 extends over 15 amino acids. The germline V and J ends were trimmed by 4 bases and 9 bases, with 16 bases remaining between them. Germline V gene data show CDR1 as SGHTA and CDR2 as FQGNSA. The CDR3: CASSSQGGGGSPLHF. Written as DNA, the CDR3 is TGTGCCAGCAGCTCACAGGGTGGAGGGGGTTCACCCCTCCACTTT.

This sequence joins TRBV9 and TRBJ2-5, with TRBD1 matching over 8 bases. Germline V CDR1 and CDR2: SGDLS, YYNGEE. The CDR3 contains 14 residues. J gave up 2 bases and V 5 bases, and 5 bases lay outside the gene matches. CDR3 loop: CASSRTGGQETQYF. DNA of the CDR3: TGTGCCAGCAGTCGAACAGGGGGACAAGAGACCCAGTACTTC.

This clone came up a few times. The chain uses TRBV18 and TRBJ2-5; no clear D. V was pared by 3 bases and J by 3 bases, with 8 bases between. Germline CDR1 is KGHSH and CDR2 is LQKENI. The CDR3 runs to 13 residues. This CDR3 reads CASSPEVKETQYF. DNA of the CDR3: TGTGCCAGCTCACCCGAAGTTAAAGAGACCCAGTACTTC.

This clone was seen more than once but under ten times. The chain combines TRBV2 with TRBJ2-7; D tentatively fits TRBD1 or TRBD2 (5 bases each). The CDR3 spans 16 residues. Trimming took 6 bases from V and 7 from J, leaving 25 bases between them. Germline-derived CDR1 and CDR2 are SNHLY and FYNNEI. The CDR3 spells CASRRPGPPVTGEQYF. CDR3 sequence (DNA): TGTGCCAGCAGACGACCGGGACCGCCCGTGACTGGAGAGCAGTACTTC.

The gene calls are TRBV18 and TRBJ2-3; 10 nucleotides match TRBD2. In germline, CDR1 is KGHSH, CDR2 LQKENI. This CDR3 spans 15 amino acids. The junction had 5 bases not matched to a gene; V was cut back by 3 bases and J by 5 bases. CDR3 residues: CASSPSSGGRDTQYF. CDR3 in DNA: TGTGCCAGCTCACCGAGTAGCGGGGGGAGAGATACGCAGTATTTT. Full variable domain (rest looked up from reference TRBV18 and TRBJ2-3): NAGVMQNPRHLVRRRGQEARLRCSPMKGHSHVYWYRQLPEEGLKFMVYLQKENIIDESGMPKERFSAEFPKEGPSILRIQQVVRGDSAAYFCASSPSSGGRDTQYFGPGTRLTVL.

This clone has more than one count but fewer than ten. V is TRBV5-1 and J is TRBJ2-3; a possible D gene is TRBD2 (5 bases). The CDR3 spans 15 residues. Trimming removed 3 bases at V and 1 base at J, with 12 bases between. Germline assignment: CDR1 SGHRS and CDR2 YFSETQ. The DNA for the CDR3 is TGCGCCAGCAGCTACGGGAATGGGGGCACAGATACGCAGTATTTT. Its translation is CASSYGNGGTDTQYF.

V usage is TRBV28 and J usage is TRBJ2-1, with 8 positions matching TRBD1. Per germline, CDR1 MDHEN and CDR2 SYDVKM. V lost 3 bases to trimming and J lost 0 bases; unmatched junction nucleotides: 13. The CDR3 has 19 residues. CDR3 loop: CASSFSNPGQGVSYNEQFF. In DNA form, the CDR3 reads TGTGCCAGCAGTTTCTCCAACCCAGGACAGGGCGTCTCCTACAATGAGCAGTTCTTC.

The chain carries TRBV25-1 and TRBJ1-1; 7 bases match TRBD1. This CDR3 spans 15 amino acids. Germline V gives CDR1 MGHDK, CDR2 SYGVNS. V lost 3 bases, J lost 5 bases, and 9 bases stayed unmatched. The CDR3 DNA reads as TGTGCCAGCAGTGACCCGGCAGGGGGAGAGACTGAAGCTTTCTTT. Translated, it gives CASSDPAGGETEAFF.

This clone turned up a few times. The chain carries TRBV5-5 and TRBJ2-3; unclear D gene. The CDR3 covers 13 residues. In germline, CDR1 is SGHKS, CDR2 YYEKEE (reference sequence). The V end lost 4 bases, the J end lost 5 bases, and 11 bases lay between the germline ends. The CDR3 spells CASSPHPQDTQYF. The CDR3 DNA reads as TGTGCCAGCAGCCCCCACCCCCAAGATACGCAGTATTTT.

This clone was detected only a few times. The chain links TRBV27 to TRBJ2-4; TRBD1 agrees at 11 bases. The germline CDR1 and CDR2 sequences are MNHEY and SMNVEV (reference sequence). The CDR3 covers 14 residues. The ends lost 6 bases at V and 9 bases at J; junction bases unmatched: 7. The CDR3 DNA sequence: TGTGCCAGCAGGGCCCCGGGACAGGGGGGCATTCAGTACTTC. Its translation: CASRAPGQGGIQYF.

This clone was picked up a small number of times. V and J are TRBV7-9 and TRBJ2-5; 9 nucleotides align to TRBD1. V dropped 4 bases and J dropped 4; count of bases not matched to a gene: 7. Germline V CDR1 and CDR2: SEHNR, FQNEAQ (reference sequence). The CDR3 is 15 amino acids. The CDR3 DNA is TGTGCCAGCAGCTCCGGACAGGGGAAGTCAGAGACCCAGTACTTC. Its protein is CASSSGQGKSETQYF.

The chain employs TRBV6-1 and TRBJ2-3; unclear D gene. Trimming took off 8 bases at V and 6 bases at J, with 9 bases between the two ends. The germline gives CDR1 MNHNS, CDR2 SASEGT. The CDR3 is 11 residues long. The CDR3 loop reads CASVLGDTQYF. In DNA form, the CDR3 reads TGTGCCAGCGTTTTAGGGGATACGCAGTATTTT.

The chain uses TRBV14 and TRBJ2-7, with TRBD2 matching 7 bases. In germline, CDR1 is SGHDN, CDR2 FVKESK. V was pared by 3 bases and J by 6 bases, with 5 bases of the junction left unmatched. The CDR3 covers 13 residues. This chain's CDR3 is CASSQAGEAEQYV. The CDR3 region has the DNA TGTGCCAGCAGCCAGGCGGGAGAGGCCGAGCAGTACGTC.

This clone was found many times. The rearrangement uses TRBV28 and TRBJ1-2, with TRBD1 matching over 7 bases. Per the germline V gene, CDR1 is MDHEN and CDR2 is SYDVKM. This CDR3 comprises 14 residues. J gave up 4 bases and V 10 bases, and 12 bases lay outside the gene matches. The CDR3 loop is CATGRLTGSYGYTF. For the CDR3, the DNA is TGTGCCACCGGACGATTGACAGGGAGCTATGGCTACACCTTC.

This clone was detected a few times. The rearrangement uses TRBV2 and TRBJ2-7; maybe TRBD2 (5 bases). The germline V gene has CDR1 SNHLY and CDR2 FYNNEI. There are 14 residues in the CDR3. The V and J ends lost 2 bases and 3 bases respectively, with 11 bases between them. The CDR3 spells CASSESTGYYEQYV. Written as DNA, the CDR3 is TGTGCCAGCAGTGAATCGACGGGGTACTACGAGCAGTACGTC.

This clone has a handful of counts. The chain uses TRBV30 and TRBJ2-6; D is undetermined. This CDR3 has 13 residues. The ends were cut back, 2 bases at V and 10 bases at J, with 12 bases in the middle. CDR1 and CDR2 from the germline V gene are GTSNPN and SVGIG (reference sequence). CDR3 nucleotide sequence: TGTGCCTGGAGTTCCGGGCGCCCAAACGTCCTGACTTTC. Encoded protein: CAWSSGRPNVLTF. The entire variable domain, with the rest obtained from reference TRBV30 and TRBJ2-6, is as follows: SQTIHQWPATLVQPVGSPLSLECTVEGTSNPNLYWYRQAAGRGLQLLFYSVGIGQISSEVPQNLSASRPQDRQFILSSKKLLLSDSGFYLCAWSSGRPNVLTFGAGSRLTVL.

J is TRBJ2-7 and V is TRBV4-3; 7 nucleotides line up with TRBD2. The CDR3 spans 14 residues. The germline gives CDR1 LGHNA, CDR2 YSLEER. V trimming: 1 base; J trimming: 6 bases; junction bases outside the gene matches: 6. CDR3 in DNA: TGCGCCAGCAGCCAAGGTGGACTAGGCAGCGAGCAGTACTTC. Its protein is CASSQGGLGSEQYF.

The chain is built from TRBV10-3 and TRBJ2-5; D may match TRBD1 or TRBD2 (5 bases each). CDR1 is ENHRY and CDR2 is SYGVKD in the germline V gene. Trimming took 8 bases from V and 0 from J, leaving 10 bases between them. This CDR3 region has 13 residues. The CDR3 sequence is CAIGTANQETQYF. The CDR3 bases are TGTGCCATCGGGACGGCCAACCAAGAGACCCAGTACTTC.